The 6 T cell receptor beta chains given below trace back to one sample, sequenced in a study of T cell repertoires in cytomegalovirus infection. MiXCR, applied by TCRdb to the reads, yields one record per CDR3 protein. Counted here are fewer than 200,000 distinct CDR3 sequences, around 14% occurring once; the ten biggest clones make up around 27%. The sequenced material came from PBMCs. All receptors derive from a human donor in good health (CMV status not recorded). Some clones in this sample may be carry-over from other donors' samples.

This clonotype was found many times. The chain combines TRBV7-2 with TRBJ2-3; D might be TRBD1 or TRBD2, each matching 5 bases. V was shortened by 0 bases and J by 3 bases, with 10 bases between the two germline ends. Looked up from germline, CDR1 is SGHTA and CDR2 is FQGNSA. The CDR3 is made up of 15 amino acids. The DNA of the CDR3 is TGTGCCAGCAGCTTAGCGCCGGGGCGGACAGATACGCAGTATTTT. Translating it yields CASSLAPGRTDTQYF.

This chain links TRBV5-4 with TRBJ2-1; D is unclear. Germline assignment: CDR1 SGHNT and CDR2 YYREEE (reference sequence). Trimming took 4 bases from V and 2 from J, leaving 16 bases between them. The CDR3 is 16 residues long. This CDR3 reads CASSIWAERPYNEQFF. CDR3 nucleotide sequence: TGTGCCAGCAGCATATGGGCCGAAAGGCCCTACAATGAGCAGTTCTTC.

This clonotype has more than one count but fewer than ten. The chain couples TRBV29-1 to TRBJ1-3, with D hard to call. The V gene's germline CDR1 is SQVTM and CDR2 ANQGSEA. This CDR3 contains 11 residues. The V end was cut by 8 bases, the J end by 4 bases, with 9 bases between. The CDR3 nucleotides read TGCAGCTTACAAGAGGGAAACACCATATATTTT. Residues: CSLQEGNTIYF.

This clonotype appeared a few times. The rearrangement uses TRBV5-1 and TRBJ1-2; no definite D call. The germline gives CDR1 SGHRS, CDR2 YFSETQ. This CDR3 spans 17 amino acids. The V end was cut by 0 bases, the J end by 3 bases, with 18 bases between. The CDR3 DNA reads TGCGCCAGCAGCTTGGCCACAGTAGGTCGCGGGGACTATGGCTACACCTTC. Translation gives CASSLATVGRGDYGYTF.

This chain uses TRBV5-1 with TRBJ1-5; D perhaps matches TRBD1 (5 bases). The germline CDR1 and CDR2 sequences are SGHRS and YFSETQ. The CDR3 spans 15 residues. V lost 0 bases and J lost 2, with 9 bases in between. As DNA, the CDR3 is TGCGCCAGCAGCTTGGAAGACAGTCGCAATCAGCCCCAGCATTTT. This codes for CASSLEDSRNQPQHF.

The table lists this clonotype with many counts. The chain couples TRBV7-8 to TRBJ2-7; D may be TRBD1 (5 bases). The length of the CDR3 is 14 residues. V dropped 2 bases and J dropped 1 base, with 9 bases sitting between them. The germline V gene encodes CDR1 SGHVS and CDR2 FQNEAQ. CDR3 DNA: TGTGCCAGCAGCTTAAGCAGGGCATCCTACGAGCAGTACTTC. Translation gives CASSLSRASYEQYF.